These 24 T cell receptor beta chains were all obtained from the same sample, sequenced in a study of CD8+ T cells in alopecia areata (dated by TCRdb to between 2017 and 2018). The time point label of this sample denotes: roughly 24 weeks on oral tofacitinib. This specimen's treatment or condition label, per the study, means: oral pan-JAK inhibitor, 5-10 mg twice daily. Library generation was performed with the immunoSEQ multiplex PCR assay. RNA was extracted from all samples and reverse transcribed into cDNA as template for TCR sequencing. Not all clones reach the TCRdb copy of this immuneACCESS table, which keeps in-frame sequences only. Checked studies attribute under half of the gap to unresolved V genes and leave the rest unexplained. The sample yields over 150,000 clones; about 62% were counted once. The biggest ten clones account for 4.5% to 6% of the sample. The sequencing used CD4+ T cells sorted from blood, collected at week 24, from a patient treated with tofacitinib. The receptors shown here come from a human donor with alopecia areata.

The chain is built from TRBV9 and TRBJ1-2; 7 bases are shared with TRBD1. Germline V lookup: CDR1 SGDLS, CDR2 YYNGEE. Trimming removed 0 bases from V and 10 bases from J; junction bases left unmatched: 9. The CDR3 is 14 amino acids. Written as DNA, the CDR3 is TGTGCCAGCAGCGTAGCGCGACAGGGCGAGAACTACACCTTC. This encodes CASSVARQGENYTF.

The genes are TRBV11-2 and TRBJ2-5; TRBD2 aligns across 13 bases. The germline gives CDR1 SGHAT, CDR2 FQNNGV. The V gene end was trimmed by 6 bases and the J gene end by 5 bases; junction bases not matched to a gene: 6. The CDR3 runs to 15 residues. Here the CDR3 reads CASRTGTSGTETQYF. CDR3 DNA sequence: TGTGCCAGCAGGACTGGGACTAGCGGGACGGAGACCCAGTACTTC.

This clone was detected a few times. The chain couples TRBV29-1 to TRBJ2-2; 7 bases fit TRBD2. CDR3 length: 13 residues. V lost 4 bases and J lost 7; bases outside the gene matches: 6. From germline, CDR1 is SQVTM and CDR2 ANQGSEA. For the CDR3, the DNA is TGCAGCGTTGTCCCGACTAGCAGCGGGGAGCTGTTTTTT. This translates into CSVVPTSSGELFF.

V and J are TRBV30 and TRBJ1-1, with a tentative D call TRBD1 (5 bases). This CDR3 is built from 12 residues. V lost 1 base and J 7 bases, leaving 10 bases between the germline ends. Germline assignment: CDR1 GTSNPN and CDR2 SVGIG (reference sequence). The CDR3 DNA reads as TGTGCCTGGAGTGGGCAGGGCGGTGAAGCTTTCTTT. It encodes CAWSGQGGEAFF.

There are a few counts of this clone. This likely reflects a read error, since a far larger clone is one base away. The chain joins TRBV7-2 to TRBJ2-7; 10 bases map to TRBD2. CDR1 SGHTA and CDR2 FQGNSA come from the germline V gene. The CDR3 loop spans 14 amino acids. The CDR3 DNA reads TGCGCCAGCAGCCAAGGGACTAGCGCCTACGAGCAGTACTTC. Protein: CASSQGTSAYEQYF.

The chain uses TRBV5-6 and TRBJ1-1, with a tentative D call TRBD1 (6 bases). The germline V gene encodes CDR1 SGHDT and CDR2 YYEEEE. This CDR3 is built from 15 residues. V lost 0 bases to trimming and J lost 4 bases, with 13 bases between them. CDR3 protein: CASSLVGGLGTEAFF. The CDR3, as DNA: TGTGCCAGCAGCTTGGTAGGGGGGCTTGGCACTGAAGCTTTCTTT. The full variable domain, completed using reference TRBV5-6 and TRBJ1-1, is DAGVTQSPTHLIKTRGQQVTLRCSPKSGHDTVSWYQQALGQGPQFIFQYYEEEERQRGNFPDRFSGHQFPNYSSELNVNALLLGDSALYLCASSLVGGLGTEAFFGQGTRLTVV.

The gene calls are TRBV5-1 and TRBJ2-5, with D tentatively TRBD1 or TRBD2 (5 bases each). Germline lookup yields CDR1 SGHRS and CDR2 YFSETQ. V lost 7 bases, J lost 3 bases, and 7 bases lay in between. The CDR3 loop spans 11 amino acids. This chain's CDR3 is CASRDEETQYF. In DNA form, the CDR3 reads TGCGCCAGCCGGGACGAAGAGACCCAGTACTTC.

CDR3 bases: TGCAGCGCCGACCAGGGGGCGAACACTGAAGCTTTCTTT. Its translation: CSADQGANTEAFF. The gene calls are TRBV29-1 and TRBJ1-1, with 8 positions matching TRBD1. The CDR3 length is 13 residues. The J segment lost 1 base and the V segment lost 7 bases, leaving 5 bases of the junction unmatched. Germline-derived CDR1 and CDR2 are SQVTM and ANQGSEA.

The chain recombines TRBV9 with TRBJ2-1, with 8 positions matching TRBD2. CDR1 is SGDLS and CDR2 is YYNGEE in the germline V gene. V trimming: 5 bases; J trimming: 9 bases; junction bases outside the gene matches: 4. The CDR3 sequence is 12 residues long. DNA for the CDR3: TGTGCCAGCAGAGAGACTAGCGTTGAGCAGTTCTTC. It encodes CASRETSVEQFF.

The CDR3 nucleotides are TGTGCCAGTTCGTCGGATACGCAGTATTTT. Translated, it gives CASSSDTQYF. This chain connects TRBV2 to TRBJ2-3; D ambiguous. Germline lookup yields CDR1 SNHLY and CDR2 FYNNEI. Trimming shortened V by 9 bases and J by 6 bases, and 7 bases separated the two germline ends. The CDR3 covers 10 residues.

The chain couples TRBV2 to TRBJ2-5; D ambiguous. Germline V gene data show CDR1 as SNHLY and CDR2 as FYNNEI. The CDR3 extends over 12 amino acids. V was cut by 7 bases and J by 5 bases, with 11 bases left in between. The CDR3 sequence is CASNGETETQYF. DNA for the CDR3: TGTGCCAGCAATGGGGAAACGGAGACCCAGTACTTC.

The genes are TRBV27 and TRBJ1-5; tentative D call: TRBD1 (6 bases). Trimming cost V 4 bases and J 2 bases, with 15 bases left between them. Germline loops: CDR1 MNHEY, CDR2 SMNVEV (reference sequence). The CDR3 consists of 16 residues. CDR3 amino acids: CASSSSWKGGNQPQHF. CDR3 sequence (DNA): TGTGCCAGCAGTTCCTCTTGGAAGGGGGGCAATCAGCCCCAGCATTTT.

The CDR3 spells CASFTGAYGYTF. For the CDR3, the DNA is TGTGCCAGCTTTACGGGGGCCTATGGCTACACCTTC. The chain joins TRBV5-6 to TRBJ1-2, with a tentative D call TRBD1 (6 bases). The V gene's germline CDR1 is SGHDT and CDR2 YYEEEE. The V and J ends lost 7 bases and 4 bases respectively, with 11 bases between them. The CDR3 runs 12 residues.

The J gene is TRBJ2-5, the V gene TRBV4-2; 10 nucleotides match TRBD1. Germline CDR1 reads LGHNA; CDR2 reads YNFKEQ. The CDR3 has 14 residues. The trim removed 3 bases at V and 4 bases at J, leaving 2 bases unmatched. The CDR3 region has the DNA TGTGCCAGCAGCCAGGGACAGGGGTCAGAGACCCAGTACTTC. It yields the protein CASSQGQGSETQYF.

The chain uses TRBV21-1 and TRBJ2-7; TRBD2 is the table's D call, not checked against the DNA. TRBV21-1 is a pseudogene segment. The CDR3 spans 17 residues. The CDR3 spells CASSKAGADGRAYEQYF. The DNA of the CDR3 is TGTGCCAGCAGCAAAGCAGGGGCGGACGGGAGGGCCTACGAGCAGTACTTC.

This clone occurred once. The chain links TRBV29-1 to TRBJ2-5; D may be TRBD2 (5 bases). V was pared by 3 bases and J by 0 bases, with 5 bases between. The CDR3 has 12 amino acids. CDR1 is SQVTM, CDR2 ANQGSEA, per germline. CDR3 sequence reads: CSVERDQETQYF. CDR3 coding DNA: TGCAGCGTTGAGAGGGACCAAGAGACCCAGTACTTC.

CDR3 bases: TGTGCCAGCTCACCAGGACAGCTCGGCTCTGGAAACACCATATATTTT. Translation gives CASSPGQLGSGNTIYF. This rearrangement joins TRBV18 to TRBJ1-3; D may be TRBD1 (6 bases). Germline CDR1 KGHSH, CDR2 LQKENI. The V end lost 2 bases, the J end lost 0 bases, and 11 bases lay between the germline ends. This CDR3 spans 16 amino acids.

The gene calls are TRBV30 and TRBJ2-7; 7 positions match TRBD1. The CDR3 has 14 amino acids. Germline lookup yields CDR1 GTSNPN and CDR2 SVGIG (reference sequence). Trimming took 0 bases from V and 4 from J; bases not matched to a gene: 6. CDR3 sequence reads: CAWSVPGGSYEQYF. The DNA for the CDR3 is TGTGCCTGGAGTGTCCCAGGGGGAAGTTACGAGCAGTACTTC.

The chain combines TRBV7-2 with TRBJ2-7, with 7 bases lining up with TRBD1. The CDR3 covers 18 residues. Germline loops: CDR1 SGHTA, CDR2 FQGNSA. The junction had 13 bases not matched to a gene; V was cut back by 1 base and J by 1 base. CDR3 sequence reads: CASSLVIGGAGRSYEQYF. The CDR3 DNA follows: TGTGCCAGCAGCTTAGTCATAGGGGGCGCTGGGCGGTCCTACGAGCAGTACTTC.

The CDR3 is CASSPDGGNEKLFF. The CDR3 region has the DNA TGCGCCAGCAGCCCGGATGGAGGGAATGAAAAACTGTTTTTT. This chain connects TRBV4-3 to TRBJ1-4, with unresolved D. The V and J ends lost 4 bases and 5 bases respectively, with 11 bases between them. Germline V gives CDR1 LGHNA, CDR2 YSLEER. This CDR3 region has 14 residues.

A remark on this clone: One end of the junction is discordant with germline, which a read error may explain. The rearrangement uses TRBV29-1 and TRBJ1-2; TRBD1 might be the D (6 bases). The CDR3 sequence is 12 residues long. CDR1 is SQVTM, CDR2 ANQGSEA, per germline. CDR3 sequence: CSVEPGQNLPFF. The CDR3 DNA sequence: TGCAGCGTAGAGCCTGGACAGAATTTACCCTTCTTC.

The chain recombines TRBV5-1 with TRBJ2-3, with D perhaps being TRBD1 or TRBD2 (5 bases each). CDR1 is SGHRS, CDR2 YFSETQ, per germline. Trimming left V 8 bases short and J 1 base short, with 17 bases between. There are 15 residues in the CDR3. Here the CDR3 reads CASSAGLGGTDTQYF. The CDR3 DNA reads TGCGCCAGTTCAGCCGGGCTGGGGGGCACAGATACGCAGTATTTT. Full variable domain (missing parts from reference TRBV5-1 and TRBJ2-3): KAGVTQTPRYLIKTRGQQVTLSCSPISGHRSVSWYQQTPGQGLQFLFEYFSETQRNKGNFPGRFSGRQFSNSRSEMNVSTLELGDSALYLCASSAGLGGTDTQYFGPGTRLTVL.

This clone was observed a single time. V usage is TRBV5-4 and J usage is TRBJ2-5; 14 bases align to TRBD2. The CDR3 contains 16 residues. CDR1 and CDR2 (germline): SGHNT, YYREEE (reference sequence). V trimming: 4 bases; J trimming: 2 bases; junction bases outside the gene matches: 4. The CDR3 spells CASSPRTSGRQETQYF. The CDR3 region has the DNA TGTGCCAGCAGCCCAAGGACTAGCGGGAGGCAAGAGACCCAGTACTTC. Complete variable domain (other parts from reference TRBV5-4 and TRBJ2-5): ETGVTQSPTHLIKTRGQQVTLRCSSQSGHNTVSWYQQALGQGPQFIFQYYREEENGRGNFPPRFSGLQFPNYSSELNVNALELDDSALYLCASSPRTSGRQETQYFGPGTRLLVL.

This chain uses TRBV7-3 with TRBJ2-5; 13 bases map to TRBD2. The CDR3 is 15 amino acids. The germline gives CDR1 SGHTA, CDR2 FQGTGA. The J segment lost 1 base and the V segment lost 5 bases, leaving 1 base of the junction unmatched. The CDR3, as DNA: TGTGCCAGCAGCCGGACTAGCGGGAGCCAAGAGACCCAGTACTTC. This translates into CASSRTSGSQETQYF.